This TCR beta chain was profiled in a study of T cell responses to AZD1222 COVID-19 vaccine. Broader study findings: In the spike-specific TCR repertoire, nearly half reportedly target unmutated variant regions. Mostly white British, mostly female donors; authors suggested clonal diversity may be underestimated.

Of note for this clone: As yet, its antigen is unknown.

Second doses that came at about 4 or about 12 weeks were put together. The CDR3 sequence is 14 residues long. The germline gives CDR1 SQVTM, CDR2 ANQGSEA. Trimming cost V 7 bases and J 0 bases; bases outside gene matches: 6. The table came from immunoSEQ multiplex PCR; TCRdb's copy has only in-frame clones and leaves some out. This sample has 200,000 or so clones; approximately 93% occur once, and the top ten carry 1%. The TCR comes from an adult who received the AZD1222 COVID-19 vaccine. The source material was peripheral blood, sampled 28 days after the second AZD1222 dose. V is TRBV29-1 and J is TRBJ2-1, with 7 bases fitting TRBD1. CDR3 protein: CSAPTGSSYNEQFF. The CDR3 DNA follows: TGCAGCGCTCCGACAGGGAGCTCCTACAATGAGCAGTTCTTC.